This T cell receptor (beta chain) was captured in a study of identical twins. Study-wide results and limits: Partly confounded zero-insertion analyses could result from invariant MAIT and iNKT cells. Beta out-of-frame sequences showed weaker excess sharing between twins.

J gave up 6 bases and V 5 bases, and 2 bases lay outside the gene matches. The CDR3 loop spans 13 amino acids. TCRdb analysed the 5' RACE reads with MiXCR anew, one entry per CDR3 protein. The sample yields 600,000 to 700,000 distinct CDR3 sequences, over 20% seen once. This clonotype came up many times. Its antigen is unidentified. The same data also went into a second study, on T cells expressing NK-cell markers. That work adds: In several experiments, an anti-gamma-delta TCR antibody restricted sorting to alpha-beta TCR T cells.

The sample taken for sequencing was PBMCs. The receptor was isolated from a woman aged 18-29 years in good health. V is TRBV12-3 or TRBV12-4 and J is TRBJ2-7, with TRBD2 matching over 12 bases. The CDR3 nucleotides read TGTGCCAGCAGTCTGACTAGCGGGAGCGAGCAGTACTTC. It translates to CASSLTSGSEQYF.